This T cell receptor (beta chain) was documented in a study of cytomegalovirus exposure and HLA in healthy donors. The PCR used 60 Vbeta and 13 Jbeta primers. The method was immunoSEQ multiplex PCR; TCRdb's version includes in-frame clones alone and lacks a portion of them. The repertoire holds around 130,000 clones, roughly 77% seen once, with 5.9% in the top ten. The V end was cut by 1 base, the J end by 2 bases, with 9 bases between. The CDR3 sequence is 14 residues long. The germline gives CDR1 LNHNV, CDR2 YYDKDF (reference sequence). Material: PBMCs. This chain joins TRBV15 and TRBJ2-7; D is possibly TRBD2 (5 bases). This receptor was identified in a woman in her thirties or forties in good health and CMV-seropositive. CDR3 coding DNA: TGTGCCACCAGCAGAGTTAGGGAGCCCTACGAGCAGTACTTC. It is translated as CATSRVREPYEQYF.